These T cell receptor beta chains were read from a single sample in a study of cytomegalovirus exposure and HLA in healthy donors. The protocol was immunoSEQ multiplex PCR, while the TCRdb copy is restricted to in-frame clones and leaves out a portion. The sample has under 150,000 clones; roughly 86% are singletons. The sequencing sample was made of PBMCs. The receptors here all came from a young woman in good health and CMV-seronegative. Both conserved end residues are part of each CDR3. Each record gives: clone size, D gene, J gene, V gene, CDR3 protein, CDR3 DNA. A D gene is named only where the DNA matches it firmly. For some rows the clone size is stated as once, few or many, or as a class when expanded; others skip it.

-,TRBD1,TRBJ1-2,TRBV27,CASSFRDRGLGYTF,TGTGCCAGCAGTTTTAGGGACAGGGGGCTAGGCTACACCTTC
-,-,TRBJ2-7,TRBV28,CAGSTAGNWDEQYF,TGTGCCGGGTCTACTGCGGGAAACTGGGACGAGCAGTACTTC
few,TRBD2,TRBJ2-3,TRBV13,CASSRSGLAGRFTDTQYF,TGTGCCAGCAGCCGATCCGGACTAGCGGGGCGCTTCACAGATACGCAGTATTTT
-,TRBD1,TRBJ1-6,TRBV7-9,CASSPPGQGASPLHF,TGTGCCAGCAGTCCACCGGGACAGGGGGCTTCACCCCTCCACTTT
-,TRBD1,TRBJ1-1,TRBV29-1,CSVGGDRRTEAFF,TGCAGCGTTGGAGGGGACAGGAGAACTGAAGCTTTCTTT
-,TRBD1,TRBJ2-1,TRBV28,CASSMTGGFYNEQFF,TGTGCCAGCAGTATGACAGGGGGGTTCTACAATGAGCAGTTCTTC
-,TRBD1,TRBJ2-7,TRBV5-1,CASTSDDRDHEQYF,TGCGCCAGCACCTCTGATGACAGGGACCACGAGCAGTACTTC
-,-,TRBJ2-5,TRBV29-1,CSGLQETQYF,TGCAGCGGCCTACAAGAGACCCAGTACTTC
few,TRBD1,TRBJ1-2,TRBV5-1,CASSGTGMRYGYTF,TGCGCCAGCAGCGGGACAGGGATGCGCTATGGCTACACCTTC
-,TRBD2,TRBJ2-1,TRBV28,CASSLSAGGLNEQFF,TGTGCCAGCAGTTTATCAGCGGGGGGGCTGAATGAGCAGTTCTTC
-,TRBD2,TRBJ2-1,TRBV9,CASSVSGGFNEQFF,TGTGCCAGCAGCGTGTCGGGGGGTTTCAATGAGCAGTTCTTC
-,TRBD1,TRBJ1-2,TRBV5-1,CASSLGIINRGVNYGYTF,TGCGCCAGCAGCTTGGGGATAATTAACAGGGGTGTTAACTATGGCTACACCTTC
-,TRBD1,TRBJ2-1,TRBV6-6,CASSDRERKFF,TGTGCCAGCAGCGACAGGGAGAGAAAATTCTTC
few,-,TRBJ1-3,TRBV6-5,CASSNGVNTIYF,TGTGCCAGCAGTAACGGAGTGAACACCATATATTTT
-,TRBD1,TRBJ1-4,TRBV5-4,CASSFAYGTANEKLFF,TGTGCCAGCAGCTTCGCATACGGGACAGCTAATGAAAAACTGTTTTTT
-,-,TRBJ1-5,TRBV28,CASSSQGPISNQPQHF,TGTGCCAGCAGTTCACAGGGCCCGATTAGCAATCAGCCCCAGCATTTT
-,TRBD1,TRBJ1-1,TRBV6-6,CASSKRTGGLNTEAFF,TGTGCCAGCAGTAAACGGACAGGGGGCTTGAATACTGAAGCTTTCTTT
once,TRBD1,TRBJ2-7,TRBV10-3,CAISDPGQGMEEQYF,TGTGCCATCAGTGACCCGGGACAGGGGATGGAGGAGCAGTACTTC
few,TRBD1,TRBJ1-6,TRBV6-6,CASSYRQGVDSPLHF,TGTGCCAGCAGTTACCGACAGGGGGTCGACTCACCCCTCCACTTT
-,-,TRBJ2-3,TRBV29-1,CSVVDTRSTDTQYF,TGCAGCGTTGTGGACACGAGAAGCACAGATACGCAGTATTTT
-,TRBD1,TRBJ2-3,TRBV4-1,CASSPGRDRRSSGSYF,TGCGCCAGCAGCCCGGGCCGGGACAGGCGCTCCTCCGGGTCGTATTTT
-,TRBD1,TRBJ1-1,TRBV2,CASSEYRGTSEAFF,TGTGCCAGCAGTGAGTACAGGGGTACTTCTGAAGCTTTCTTT
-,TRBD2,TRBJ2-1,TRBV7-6,CASSRNERGPTQFF,TGTGCCAGCAGCCGGAATGAGCGGGGGCCCACTCAGTTCTTC